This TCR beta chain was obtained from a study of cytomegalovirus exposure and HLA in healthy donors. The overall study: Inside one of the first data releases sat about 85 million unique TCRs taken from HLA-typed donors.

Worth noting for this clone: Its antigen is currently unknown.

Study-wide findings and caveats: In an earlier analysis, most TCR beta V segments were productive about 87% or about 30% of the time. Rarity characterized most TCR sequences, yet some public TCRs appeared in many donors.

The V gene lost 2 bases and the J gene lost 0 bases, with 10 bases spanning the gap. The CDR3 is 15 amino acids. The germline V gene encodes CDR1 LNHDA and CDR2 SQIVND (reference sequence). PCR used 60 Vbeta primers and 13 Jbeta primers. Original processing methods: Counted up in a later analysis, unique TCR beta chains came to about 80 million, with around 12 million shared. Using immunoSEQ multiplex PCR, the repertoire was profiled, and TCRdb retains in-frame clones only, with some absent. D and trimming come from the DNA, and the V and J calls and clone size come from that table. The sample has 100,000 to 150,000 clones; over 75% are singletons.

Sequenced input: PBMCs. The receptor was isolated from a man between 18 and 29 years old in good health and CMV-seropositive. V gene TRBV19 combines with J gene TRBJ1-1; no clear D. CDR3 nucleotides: TGTGCCAGTAGTATAAACAGCGGTCTGAACACTGAAGCTTTCTTT. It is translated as CASSINSGLNTEAFF.